The next 16 T cell receptor beta chains were all read from a single sample in a study of T cell repertoires in cytomegalovirus infection. No antigen has been identified for these receptors. TCRdb analysed the reads with MiXCR anew, one entry per CDR3 protein. The data show 700,000 to 850,000 distinct CDR3 sequences, with about 33% seen just once and around 11% held by the top ten. The material sequenced was cultured CD8+ T cells from PBMCs, taken from culture after CMV antigen stimulation. All receptors come from a human donor in good health (CMV status not recorded). Some clones in this sample may be carry-over from other donors' samples.

This clonotype came up a few times. The gene calls are TRBV7-9 and TRBJ1-2; D may be TRBD1 (6 bases). This CDR3 comprises 13 residues. Trimming stripped 4 bases from V and 8 bases from J, with 14 bases between. Germline V gene sequence: CDR1 SEHNR, CDR2 FQNEAQ (reference sequence). CDR3 DNA sequence: TGTGCCAGCAGCTATTACAGGGCTGGAGGCTACACCTTC. It yields the protein CASSYYRAGGYTF.

This clonotype was observed a single time. The chain joins TRBV14 to TRBJ2-1; D is undetermined. This CDR3 is built from 15 residues. The V gene's germline CDR1 is SGHDN and CDR2 FVKESK. The V and J ends lost 3 bases and 3 bases respectively, with 12 bases between them. CDR3: CASSQGLRIYNEQFF. The CDR3 coding sequence is TGTGCCAGCAGCCAGGGGTTGAGAATCTACAATGAGCAGTTCTTC.

For this clonotype: The junction shows a germline mismatch at one end, possibly a read error. The CDR3 DNA reads TGCGCCAGCAGTGAAAGCGACTTTTATGAGCTGTTCTTC. Translated: CASSESDFYELFF. The V and J genes are TRBV10-2 and TRBJ2-1; D is ambiguous. The CDR3 is 13 residues long. Per the germline V gene, CDR1 is WSHSY and CDR2 is SAAADI.

In its sample, this clonotype was seen many times. The chain has TRBV6-1 and TRBJ2-1, with 10 positions matching TRBD2. The CDR3 has 14 amino acids. The ends lost 6 bases at V and 3 bases at J; junction bases unmatched: 2. Germline CDR1 and CDR2: MNHNS and SASEGT. The CDR3 reads CASRIAGGYNEQFF. The CDR3 region has the DNA TGTGCCAGCAGAATAGCGGGGGGCTACAATGAGCAGTTCTTC.

Ten or more counts support this clonotype. The chain carries TRBV27 and TRBJ2-1, with TRBD2 as a possible D gene (5 bases). V dropped 6 bases and J dropped 3 bases, with 9 bases sitting between them. Germline CDR1 is MNHEY and CDR2 is SMNVEV (reference sequence). The CDR3 has 13 amino acids. Here the CDR3 DNA reads TGTGCCAGCAGCTTTGGAGGCTACAATGAGCAGTTCTTC. It is translated as CASSFGGYNEQFF.

CDR3 residues: CASSRWDSTHYEQYF. CDR3 DNA sequence: TGTGCCAGCAGCAGATGGGACAGTACCCACTACGAGCAGTACTTC. The chain carries TRBV14 and TRBJ2-7, with 7 nucleotides matching TRBD1. The germline CDR1 and CDR2 sequences are SGHDN and FVKESK. V was clipped by 5 bases and J by 3 bases; unmatched bases: 10. The CDR3 has 15 amino acids.

The chain links TRBV6-1 to TRBJ2-5; D may be TRBD1 (5 bases). Germline V gene sequence: CDR1 MNHNS, CDR2 SASEGT. V was trimmed by 0 bases and J by 0 bases, leaving 11 bases between them. The CDR3 sequence is 16 residues long. The chain's CDR3 is CASSEAVGQYQETQYF. The CDR3 region has the DNA TGTGCCAGCAGTGAAGCGGTGGGGCAGTACCAAGAGACCCAGTACTTC.

This clonotype was found a few times. This chain joins TRBV20-1 and TRBJ2-2, with D possibly TRBD1 on 5 matching bases. Trimming removed 0 bases at V and 3 bases at J, with 11 bases between. Germline V lookup: CDR1 DFQATT, CDR2 SNEGSKA (reference sequence). The CDR3 extends over 15 amino acids. The CDR3 here is CSARDQQQDTGELFF. The DNA of the CDR3 is TGCAGTGCTAGAGACCAGCAACAGGACACCGGGGAGCTGTTTTTT.

This clonotype was seen only a few times. The chain joins TRBV7-9 to TRBJ2-4; 8 bases are a match to TRBD2. Trimming cost V 5 bases and J 1 base; bases outside gene matches: 7. The CDR3 extends over 16 amino acids. Germline loops: CDR1 SEHNR, CDR2 FQNEAQ (reference sequence). The CDR3 bases are TGTGCCAGCAGCACTTCGACTAGCGTGGCCAAAAACATTCAGTACTTC. Its protein product is CASSTSTSVAKNIQYF.

The chain is built from TRBV2 and TRBJ1-1, with D maybe TRBD1 (5 bases). The CDR3 is 14 residues long. Germline V CDR1 and CDR2: SNHLY, FYNNEI. Trimming stripped 4 bases from V and 2 bases from J, with 11 bases between. The CDR3 spells CASSVQGANTEAFF. The CDR3 nucleotides read TGTGCCAGCAGTGTCCAAGGGGCTAACACTGAAGCTTTCTTT. Drawing the rest from reference TRBV2 and TRBJ1-1, the complete variable domain is EPEVTQTPSHQVTQMGQEVILRCVPISNHLYFYWYRQILGQKVEFLVSFYNNEISEKSEIFDDQFSVERPDGSNFTLKIRSTKLEDSAMYFCASSVQGANTEAFFGQGTRLTVV.

The chain is built from TRBV14 and TRBJ1-1; 7 nucleotides agree with TRBD1. Germline V gives CDR1 SGHDN, CDR2 FVKESK. V lost 2 bases and J lost 5; bases outside the gene matches: 5. The CDR3 loop spans 14 amino acids. CDR3 region: CASSQPGGGTEAFF. Here the CDR3 DNA reads TGTGCCAGCAGCCAACCAGGGGGTGGGACTGAAGCTTTCTTT.

The chain couples TRBV5-6 to TRBJ1-1; no reliable D call. V gave up 0 bases and J gave up 5 bases, with 14 bases separating them. The CDR3 totals 15 residues. CDR1 is SGHDT, CDR2 YYEEEE, per germline. The CDR3 protein is CASSLVSVIRTEAFF. CDR3 coding DNA: TGTGCCAGCAGCTTGGTATCCGTTATAAGAACTGAAGCTTTCTTT.

This clonotype showed up just a few times. The chain links TRBV7-3 to TRBJ2-2, with 9 nucleotides matching TRBD2. The CDR3 length is 15 residues. Germline V gene data show CDR1 as SGHTA and CDR2 as FQGTGA. V was clipped by 5 bases and J by 6 bases; unmatched bases: 7. Here the CDR3 DNA reads TGTGCCAGCAGCCCGGGCGGGGGGGCCGCCGGGGAGCTGTTTTTT. Its protein product is CASSPGGGAAGELFF.

This clonotype was counted a few times. The V and J genes are TRBV7-8 and TRBJ1-2; TRBD1 matches 7 bases. The CDR3 extends over 15 amino acids. V was pared by 1 base and J by 6 bases, with 8 bases of the junction left unmatched. In germline, CDR1 is SGHVS, CDR2 FQNEAQ. The CDR3 DNA reads as TGTGCCAGCAGCTTAGTTAAAGGGGACAGAGATGGCTACACCTTC. This gives the protein CASSLVKGDRDGYTF.

This chain connects TRBV6-2 or TRBV6-3 to TRBJ2-1; D possibly uses TRBD1 or TRBD2 (6 bases each). Germline values: CDR1 MNHEY, CDR2 SVGEGT. CDR3 size: 18 residues. V gave up 6 bases and J gave up 0 bases, with 21 bases separating them. CDR3 protein: CASSPGEGDLSSYNEQFF. Written as DNA, the CDR3 is TGTGCCAGCAGCCCAGGAGAGGGGGACTTGAGCTCCTACAATGAGCAGTTCTTC.

Worth noting for this clonotype: The junction shows a germline mismatch at one end, possibly a read error. CDR3 sequence (DNA): TGTGCCAACAGCTTAGTACAGGGCCAAGAGACCCAGTACTTC. Protein: CANSLVQGQETQYF. The rearrangement joins TRBV7-3 to TRBJ2-5; a weak D match, TRBD1 (6 bases). The germline V gene encodes CDR1 SGHTA and CDR2 FQGTGA. The CDR3 extends over 14 amino acids.